The 10 T cell receptor beta chains below all came from one sample that was sequenced in a study of Graves' ophthalmopathy and Graves' hyperthyroidism. The authors amplified TCR beta CDR3 regions from RNA transcripts. The authors performed first-round RT-PCR with HTBI primers and then a second-round multiplex PCR. MiXCR was run by TCRdb on the multiplex PCR reads, yielding one entry per CDR3 protein. The sample holds under 350,000 distinct CDR3 sequences, 15% to 20% seen once. Source material: peripheral blood. The origin of the receptors is an adult man with Graves' ophthalmopathy.

This clonotype occurred many times. This chain connects TRBV9 to TRBJ2-5; D is possibly TRBD2 (6 bases). The CDR3 runs to 14 residues. Trimming stripped 0 bases from V and 5 bases from J, with 11 bases between. Germline CDR1 SGDLS, CDR2 YYNGEE. For the CDR3, the DNA is TGTGCCAGCAGCGTAGGACTAGTGGTGGAGACCCAGTACTTC. Its translation: CASSVGLVVETQYF.

The table lists this clonotype with many counts. This chain uses TRBV20-1 with TRBJ2-7; 9 nucleotides match TRBD1. CDR3 size: 17 residues. Looked up from germline, CDR1 is DFQATT and CDR2 is SNEGSKA (reference sequence). V shed 1 base, J shed 0 bases, and the junction held 10 bases outside the gene matches. The CDR3: CSARATTGGYTSYEQYF. CDR3 DNA sequence: TGCAGTGCTAGAGCGACGACAGGGGGTTATACCTCCTACGAGCAGTACTTC.

This clonotype was recorded many times. V and J are TRBV5-1 and TRBJ1-6, with D uncertain. With 4 bases removed from V and 6 bases from J, the gap between germline ends came to 14 bases. The germline V gene encodes CDR1 SGHRS and CDR2 YFSETQ. The CDR3 has 15 amino acids. CDR3 sequence (DNA): TGCGCCAGCAGCACGGGCGGATCGGGTAATTCACCCCTCCACTTT. Translation: CASSTGGSGNSPLHF.

This clonotype occurred many times. The chain carries TRBV7-9 and TRBJ1-2; D is possibly TRBD1 (5 bases). This CDR3 contains 15 residues. CDR1 and CDR2 (germline): SEHNR, FQNEAQ (reference sequence). Between the trimmed V and J ends, which lost 1 base and 0 bases, there was a span of 9 bases. This chain's CDR3 is CASSLGGVANYGYTF. The DNA of the CDR3 is TGTGCCAGCAGCTTAGGAGGGGTGGCTAACTATGGCTACACCTTC.

V gene TRBV6-5 combines with J gene TRBJ1-1; D gene ambiguous. This CDR3 contains 13 residues. Germline V gene lookup returns CDR1 MNHEY and CDR2 SVGAGI. V was cut by 4 bases and J by 5 bases, with 11 bases left in between. CDR3 DNA sequence: TGTGCCAGCAGTTCGGGCGCGGGTACTGAAGCTTTCTTT. Its translation: CASSSGAGTEAFF.

This clonotype was counted ten times or more. The rearrangement links TRBV30 to TRBJ1-1; 10 positions agree with TRBD1. Germline lookup yields CDR1 GTSNPN and CDR2 SVGIG (reference sequence). This CDR3 region has 15 residues. Trimming at V came to 2 bases and at J to 3 bases, leaving 6 bases not matched to a gene. CDR3 region: CAWSRQGAGDTEAFF. CDR3 DNA sequence: TGTGCCTGGAGTAGACAGGGGGCAGGGGACACTGAAGCTTTCTTT. Full variable domain (remainder filled in from reference TRBV30 and TRBJ1-1): SQTIHQWPATLVQPVGSPLSLECTVEGTSNPNLYWYRQAAGRGLQLLFYSVGIGQISSEVPQNLSASRPQDRQFILSSKKLLLSDSGFYLCAWSRQGAGDTEAFFGQGTRLTVV.

This clonotype appeared many times. The chain is built from TRBV20-1 and TRBJ2-5, with 15 bases lining up with TRBD2. This CDR3 is built from 16 residues. Germline CDR1 reads DFQATT; CDR2 reads SNEGSKA (reference sequence). After removal of 6 bases from V and 5 bases from J, the junction contained 10 bases not matched to a gene. The DNA for the CDR3 is TGCAGTGCCACCCTCGGACTAGCGGGGGGGCGGGAGACCCAGTACTTC. It specifies CSATLGLAGGRETQYF.

This clonotype was counted ten times or more. The rearrangement joins TRBV5-1 to TRBJ1-6, with 9 bases lining up with TRBD1. The trim removed 1 base at V and 7 bases at J, leaving 3 bases unmatched. This CDR3 region has 15 residues. Germline V gene sequence: CDR1 SGHRS, CDR2 YFSETQ. CDR3 in DNA: TGCGCCAGCAGCTTGAGGACAGGGGTAAATTCACCCCTCCACTTT. Its translation: CASSLRTGVNSPLHF.

The rearrangement links TRBV6-1 to TRBJ1-2; 8 bases fit TRBD1. V was clipped by 0 bases and J by 7 bases; unmatched bases: 4. The germline V gene encodes CDR1 MNHNS and CDR2 SASEGT. This CDR3 is built from 14 residues. CDR3 protein: CASSEATGVFGYTF. The CDR3 coding sequence is TGTGCCAGCAGTGAAGCGACAGGGGTATTTGGCTACACCTTC.

This clonotype was counted many times. The gene calls are TRBV18 and TRBJ1-1, with 9 nucleotides matching TRBD1. This CDR3 spans 15 amino acids. Trimming took 0 bases from V and 6 from J; bases not matched to a gene: 5. CDR1 is KGHSH, CDR2 LQKENI, per germline. The CDR3 bases are TGTGCCAGCTCACCACCGGGACAGGGTGGGCCTGAAGCTTTCTTT. Amino acid sequence: CASSPPGQGGPEAFF. Complete variable domain (other parts from reference TRBV18 and TRBJ1-1): NAGVMQNPRHLVRRRGQEARLRCSPMKGHSHVYWYRQLPEEGLKFMVYLQKENIIDESGMPKERFSAEFPKEGPSILRIQQVVRGDSAAYFCASSPPGQGGPEAFFGQGTRLTVV.